Following are 18 T cell receptor beta chains from one sample sequenced in a study of post-analysis software for immune sequencing data. Their cognate antigens are unknown. Prepared libraries of TCR beta cDNA carried unique molecular identifiers. TCRdb ran MiXCR on the PCR reads and lists one entry per CDR3 protein. The table lists fewer than 900,000 distinct CDR3 sequences, approximately 44% of them singletons. Study-level findings and limits: The five TRBV segments detected at higher frequency in patients than in controls included TRBV5-6, TRBV5-1 and TRBV20-1.

Sequencing was done on a sample of blood. These receptors were obtained from a girl between 10 and 17 years old with multiple sclerosis.

The gene calls are TRBV7-8 and TRBJ2-1; weak D call: TRBD2 (5 bases). Germline V gene lookup returns CDR1 SGHVS and CDR2 FQNEAQ. This CDR3 is built from 15 residues. V gave up 5 bases and J gave up 0 bases, with 11 bases separating them. This CDR3 is CASSQAESSYNEQFF. CDR3 coding DNA: TGTGCCAGCAGCCAAGCGGAGAGCTCCTACAATGAGCAGTTCTTC.

The chain employs TRBV10-3 and TRBJ2-1; 10 positions match TRBD2. This CDR3 is 13 amino acids long. V shed 2 bases, J shed 10 bases, and the junction held 2 bases outside the gene matches. From germline, CDR1 is ENHRY and CDR2 SYGVKD. CDR3 loop: CAISEGLADEQFF. CDR3 bases: TGTGCCATCAGTGAGGGACTAGCGGACGAGCAGTTCTTC.

This clonotype was seen more than once but under ten times. The chain combines TRBV9 with TRBJ2-7; D may match TRBD1 or TRBD2 (7 bases each). There are 15 residues in the CDR3. CDR1 is SGDLS, CDR2 YYNGEE, per germline. Between the trimmed V and J ends, which lost 4 bases and 2 bases, there was a span of 16 bases. The CDR3 here is CASSLGGGQPYEQYF. The CDR3 DNA sequence: TGTGCCAGCAGCCTGGGGGGGGGACAGCCCTACGAGCAGTACTTC. The variable domain in full, completed from reference TRBV9 and TRBJ2-7, reads DSGVTQTPKHLITATGQRVTLRCSPRSGDLSVYWYQQSLDQGLQFLIQYYNGEERAKGNILERFSAQQFPDLHSELNLSSLELGDSALYFCASSLGGGQPYEQYFGPGTRLTVT.

V is TRBV4-1 and J is TRBJ2-1; 8 nucleotides agree with TRBD2. The CDR3 totals 14 residues. Unmatched junction bases numbered 3, after V lost 0 bases and J lost 8 bases. Germline CDR1 is MGHRA and CDR2 is YSYEKL. CDR3 bases: TGCGCCAGCAGCCAAGAGCTAGCGGGTCATGAGCAGTTCTTC. It encodes CASSQELAGHEQFF.

To note about this clonotype: At one boundary the junction diverges from the germline segment, which might be a read error. The chain is built from TRBV12-3 or TRBV12-4 and TRBJ2-1; TRBD2 matches 8 bases. The CDR3 spans 18 residues. Written as DNA, the CDR3 is TGTGTCAGCAGTTGGGAGGTGGCCGGGAGGGCCCCCTACAATGAGCAGTTCTTC. It specifies CVSSWEVAGRAPYNEQFF.

CDR3 region: CASSLGLGGQKAGYTF. As DNA, the CDR3 is TGTGCCAGCAGCTTAGGCTTGGGGGGACAGAAAGCTGGCTACACCTTC. The V and J genes are TRBV13 and TRBJ1-2; TRBD1 agrees at 7 bases. V trimming: 0 bases; J trimming: 7 bases; junction bases outside the gene matches: 11. CDR1 PRHDT and CDR2 FYEKMQ come from the germline V gene (reference sequence). This CDR3 is built from 16 residues.

The chain is built from TRBV6-1 and TRBJ2-3, with 7 bases matching TRBD1. V dropped 10 bases and J dropped 2; count of bases not matched to a gene: 21. Germline CDR1 reads MNHNS; CDR2 reads SASEGT. This CDR3 has 18 residues. CDR3 bases: TGTGCCACCAGAGAGGGGGCAAGGGGGCTATATTTCACAGATACGCAGTATTTT. Protein sequence: CATREGARGLYFTDTQYF.

This clonotype has just a few counts. The chain joins TRBV13 to TRBJ2-1; TRBD2 matches at 10 bases. Germline V lookup: CDR1 PRHDT, CDR2 FYEKMQ (reference sequence). The CDR3 sequence is 16 residues long. The V gene end was trimmed by 1 base and the J gene end by 9 bases; junction bases not matched to a gene: 9. The CDR3 loop reads CASSLASGSPLGEQFF. In DNA, the CDR3 is TGTGCCAGCAGCTTAGCTAGCGGGAGCCCTTTGGGTGAGCAGTTCTTC. Drawing the rest from reference TRBV13 and TRBJ2-1, the complete variable domain is AAGVIQSPRHLIKEKRETATLKCYPIPRHDTVYWYQQGPGQDPQFLISFYEKMQSDKGSIPDRFSAQQFSDYHSELNMSSLELGDSALYFCASSLASGSPLGEQFFGPGTRLTVL.

In this sample, this clonotype turned up once. The V call is TRBV5-1, the J call TRBJ2-5; 11 bases match TRBD2. After removal of 4 bases from V and 5 bases from J, the junction contained 13 bases not matched to a gene. The germline V gene encodes CDR1 SGHRS and CDR2 YFSETQ. This CDR3 spans 17 amino acids. Written as DNA, the CDR3 is TGCGCCAGCAGCCCAAAAAAGACTAGCGGGAAGTGTGAGACCCAGTACTTC. This encodes CASSPKKTSGKCETQYF.

The chain links TRBV29-1 to TRBJ2-5; possible D gene TRBD1, 5 bases. The CDR3 is made up of 12 amino acids. The germline CDR1 and CDR2 sequences are SQVTM and ANQGSEA. Deletions cut 7 bases from V and 5 bases from J, with 14 bases between. The CDR3: CSGGAGLETQYF. CDR3 sequence (DNA): TGCAGCGGTGGGGCAGGGTTGGAGACCCAGTACTTC.

The gene calls are TRBV29-1 and TRBJ1-5; D is possibly TRBD1 (6 bases). The CDR3 totals 12 residues. Germline-derived CDR1 and CDR2 are SQVTM and ANQGSEA. V lost 4 bases to trimming and J lost 6 bases, with 10 bases between them. The CDR3 spells CSVGEGGQPQHF. DNA for the CDR3: TGCAGCGTTGGGGAGGGGGGTCAGCCCCAGCATTTT.

The CDR3 coding sequence is TGCAGTGCTAGAGATGCTAGCGGGAGTAAAGAGACCCAGTACTTC. This encodes CSARDASGSKETQYF. The V gene is TRBV20-1, the J gene TRBJ2-5; 10 bases agree with TRBD2. This CDR3 is built from 15 residues. Per the germline V gene, CDR1 is DFQATT and CDR2 is SNEGSKA (reference sequence). The V and J ends lost 0 bases and 3 bases, in that order; junction bases with no gene match: 4.

The chain couples TRBV20-1 to TRBJ2-7, with D maybe TRBD2 (6 bases). V lost 3 bases and J 0 bases, leaving 15 bases between the germline ends. The CDR3 covers 15 residues. CDR1 DFQATT and CDR2 SNEGSKA come from the germline V gene (reference sequence). The CDR3 nucleotides are TGCAGTGCTAGTTTAACCAGCGGGCTCTCCTACGAGCAGTACTTC. Protein: CSASLTSGLSYEQYF.

In regard to this clonotype: This could be a read error, since a much larger clone is one nucleotide away. The chain combines TRBV28 with TRBJ2-4; no definite D call. TRBJ2-7 matches the DNA end more closely, so the J call is doubtful. The CDR3 totals 13 residues. Germline-derived CDR1 and CDR2 are MDHEN and SYDVKM. CDR3 region: CASTPGGPYEQYF. The CDR3 region has the DNA TGTGCCAGCACACCTGGCGGCCCCTACGAGCAGTACTTC.

The V and J genes are TRBV3-1 and TRBJ2-5; tentative D call: TRBD2 (5 bases). The DNA end is a closer match to TRBJ2-7, so the J assignment may be wrong. The CDR3 is 14 residues long. CDR1 LGHDT and CDR2 YNNKEL come from the germline V gene (reference sequence). The CDR3 bases are TGTGCCAGCAGCCAAGATCAGCGGTTCGACGAGCAGTACTTC. Translation gives CASSQDQRFDEQYF.

For the CDR3, the DNA is TGTGCCAGCAGTTCTTACCTAGCGGGAGGGCCCGATGAGCAGTTCTTC. Protein: CASSSYLAGGPDEQFF. The gene calls are TRBV12-3 or TRBV12-4 and TRBJ2-1; TRBD2 agrees at 12 bases. Trimming removed 4 bases from V and 8 bases from J; junction bases left unmatched: 9. The CDR3 contains 16 residues.

The chain recombines TRBV13 with TRBJ1-1; 10 positions match TRBD1. The J segment lost 4 bases and the V segment lost 5 bases, leaving 19 bases of the junction unmatched. Per germline, CDR1 PRHDT and CDR2 FYEKMQ (reference sequence). This CDR3 comprises 19 residues. CDR3 loop: CASSPINSLDRGQGTEAFF. As DNA, the CDR3 is TGTGCCAGCAGCCCCATCAATTCACTCGACAGGGGGCAAGGCACTGAAGCTTTCTTT.

The chain has TRBV18 and TRBJ1-2; D might be TRBD1 (5 bases). The germline V gene encodes CDR1 KGHSH and CDR2 LQKENI. Deletions cut 1 base from V and 4 bases from J, with 19 bases between. The CDR3 runs 17 residues. DNA for the CDR3: TGTGCCAGCTCACCACTTAAGATGACGGGGCCGGTCTATGGCTACACCTTC. Its translation: CASSPLKMTGPVYGYTF.